Each of the 11 T cell receptor beta chains below was sequenced from the same sample in a study of blood T cell repertoires in COVID-19 (dated by TCRdb to the early 2020s). The library was obtained by the immunoSEQ multiplex PCR assay. Here the immuneACCESS table is served through TCRdb, limited to in-frame sequences with V and J called. Missing clones are a known gap in these copies; in checked studies unresolved V genes cover under half, and the rest lacks a known reason. In this sample the table shows around 130,000 clones, 86% of which occur a single time. The ten largest clonotypes hold 2% to 2.5% of the sample. The sequenced sample was PBMCs or T cells enriched from blood (not recorded which). The receptors shown here come from a woman aged 45-59 years who had recovered from COVID-19.

The chain couples TRBV18 to TRBJ1-3; a possible D gene is TRBD1 (6 bases). Trimming stripped 2 bases from V and 4 bases from J, with 9 bases between. The CDR3 sequence is 14 residues long. CDR1 is KGHSH and CDR2 is LQKENI in the germline V gene. As DNA, the CDR3 is TGTGCCAGCTCACCAATACAGGGAGGAAACACCATATATTTT. As protein: CASSPIQGGNTIYF. Full variable domain (rest looked up from reference TRBV18 and TRBJ1-3): NAGVMQNPRHLVRRRGQEARLRCSPMKGHSHVYWYRQLPEEGLKFMVYLQKENIIDESGMPKERFSAEFPKEGPSILRIQQVVRGDSAAYFCASSPIQGGNTIYFGEGSWLTVV.

The chain couples TRBV9 to TRBJ2-3; TRBD1 matches 7 bases. The germline CDR1 and CDR2 sequences are SGDLS and YYNGEE. This CDR3 comprises 19 residues. V lost 0 bases and J lost 2; bases outside the gene matches: 15. The CDR3 nucleotides are TGTGCCAGCAGCGTAGATAGGGGGCTACGTTTACGCCCCACAGATACGCAGTATTTT. Encoded protein: CASSVDRGLRLRPTDTQYF. Using reference TRBV9 and TRBJ2-3 for the parts outside the CDR3, the full variable domain is DSGVTQTPKHLITATGQRVTLRCSPRSGDLSVYWYQQSLDQGLQFLIQYYNGEERAKGNILERFSAQQFPDLHSELNLSSLELGDSALYFCASSVDRGLRLRPTDTQYFGPGTRLTVL.

Regarding this clone: An end of the junction differs from the germline gene, which may be a read error. The gene calls are TRBV7-7 and TRBJ2-2, with D possibly being TRBD1 (5 bases). The CDR3 extends over 14 amino acids. Germline CDR1 reads SSHAT; CDR2 reads FNYEAQ (reference sequence). The CDR3 region has the DNA TGTGCTAGCAGCCTTGACAGAAACACCGGGGAGCTGTTTTTT. Translation: CASSLDRNTGELFF.

V is TRBV5-8 and J is TRBJ2-7; perhaps TRBD1 as D (6 bases). CDR3 length: 15 residues. The germline CDR1 and CDR2 sequences are SGHTS and YDEGEE. Trimming took 0 bases from V and 5 from J, leaving 15 bases between them. For the CDR3, the DNA is TGTGCCAGCAGCTTGGATCAGGGGCTGGTCAACGAGCAGTACTTC. Protein product: CASSLDQGLVNEQYF. The complete variable domain, with remaining parts taken from reference TRBV5-8 and TRBJ2-7, reads EAGVTQSPTHLIKTRGQQATLRCSPISGHTSVYWYQQALGLGLQFLLWYDEGEERNRGNFPPRFSGRQFPNYSSELNVNALELEDSALYLCASSLDQGLVNEQYFGPGTRLTVT.

CDR3 sequence (DNA): TGTGCCAGCAGCCTTTTCCTAGCGGGGGCCTACGAGCAGTACTTC. Its protein product is CASSLFLAGAYEQYF. The rearrangement links TRBV21-1 to TRBJ2-7; the DNA was not used to check the table's D call, TRBD2. TRBV21-1 is a pseudogene locus. The CDR3 runs to 15 residues.

The chain recombines TRBV11-3 with TRBJ2-5, with D tentatively TRBD2 (7 bases). Germline CDR1 is SGHNT and CDR2 is YENEEA. The V gene lost 0 bases and the J gene lost 0 bases, with 17 bases spanning the gap. The length of the CDR3 is 18 residues. CDR3 bases: TGTGCCAGCAGCTTAGATGGGGGGCGGGGGCGCGACCAAGAGACCCAGTACTTC. It specifies CASSLDGGRGRDQETQYF.

The rearrangement links TRBV24-1 to TRBJ2-2; TRBD1 matches 7 bases. With 7 bases clipped from V and 4 bases from J, the junction kept 11 bases outside the gene matches. Germline values: CDR1 KGHDR, CDR2 SFDVKD. The CDR3 consists of 16 residues. For the CDR3, the DNA is TGTGCCACCAGCGAAGAAAGGACAGGCCGCACCGGGGAGCTGTTTTTT. Its translation is CATSEERTGRTGELFF.

The chain joins TRBV3-1 (or the pseudogene TRBV3-2) to TRBJ1-5; D gene ambiguous. Germline CDR1 and CDR2: LGHDT and YNNKEL (reference sequence). The CDR3 totals 12 residues. V gave up 1 base and J gave up 6 bases, with 4 bases separating them. This CDR3 reads CASSQGAQPQHF. CDR3 nucleotides: TGTGCCAGCAGCCAAGGGGCTCAGCCCCAGCATTTT.

This clone was counted once. Other DNA sequences within the sample encode an identical CDR3. The chain joins TRBV2 to TRBJ2-5; tentative D call: TRBD2 (6 bases). This CDR3 spans 13 amino acids. Germline CDR1 SNHLY, CDR2 FYNNEI. V shed 4 bases and J shed 5 bases, with 11 bases lying between them. The CDR3 reads CASSGLVGETQYF. DNA of the CDR3: TGTGCCAGCAGTGGACTAGTGGGGGAGACCCAGTACTTC.

The chain joins TRBV18 to TRBJ1-2; 10 nucleotides match TRBD1. The CDR3 consists of 14 residues. V trimming: 3 bases; J trimming: 6 bases; junction bases outside the gene matches: 4. The germline V gene encodes CDR1 KGHSH and CDR2 LQKENI. CDR3 in amino acids: CASSPPGQGHGYTF. CDR3 bases: TGTGCCAGCTCACCTCCGGGACAGGGGCATGGCTACACCTTC.

The V and J genes are TRBV6-5 and TRBJ1-5; D ambiguous. Germline assignment: CDR1 MNHEY and CDR2 SVGAGI. This CDR3 region has 12 residues. Trimming took off 7 bases at V and 3 bases at J, with 7 bases between the two ends. CDR3 nucleotides: TGTGCCAGCAATCGGTTCAATCAGCCCCAGCATTTT. Translation gives CASNRFNQPQHF.